This record looks at one TCR beta chain sequence and its context. This CDR3 is built from 15 residues. Trimming removed 5 bases from V and 2 bases from J, with 14 bases in between. CDR1 LNHDA and CDR2 SQIVND come from the germline V gene (reference sequence). The sample is drawn from a study of neoadjuvant anti-PD-1 for oral cavity cancer. Most PBMC samples had 450 to 500 ng input DNA in six replicates. Sequencing was performed with immunoSEQ multiplex PCR; in TCRdb, only in-frame clones are kept and a portion is missing. Seen here are around 60,000 clones, around four fifths observed once, and the top ten hold 2% to 3%.

This sample comprised PBMCs, obtained before nivolumab (anti-PD-1) treatment. This TCR derives from a person between 40 and 85 years old with oral cavity squamous cell carcinoma. This chain links TRBV19 with TRBJ2-3; weak D call: TRBD2 (6 bases). The CDR3 nucleotides read TGTGCCAGTAGTGTGGCGGGATCTTACACAGATACGCAGTATTTT. Translation gives CASSVAGSYTDTQYF.